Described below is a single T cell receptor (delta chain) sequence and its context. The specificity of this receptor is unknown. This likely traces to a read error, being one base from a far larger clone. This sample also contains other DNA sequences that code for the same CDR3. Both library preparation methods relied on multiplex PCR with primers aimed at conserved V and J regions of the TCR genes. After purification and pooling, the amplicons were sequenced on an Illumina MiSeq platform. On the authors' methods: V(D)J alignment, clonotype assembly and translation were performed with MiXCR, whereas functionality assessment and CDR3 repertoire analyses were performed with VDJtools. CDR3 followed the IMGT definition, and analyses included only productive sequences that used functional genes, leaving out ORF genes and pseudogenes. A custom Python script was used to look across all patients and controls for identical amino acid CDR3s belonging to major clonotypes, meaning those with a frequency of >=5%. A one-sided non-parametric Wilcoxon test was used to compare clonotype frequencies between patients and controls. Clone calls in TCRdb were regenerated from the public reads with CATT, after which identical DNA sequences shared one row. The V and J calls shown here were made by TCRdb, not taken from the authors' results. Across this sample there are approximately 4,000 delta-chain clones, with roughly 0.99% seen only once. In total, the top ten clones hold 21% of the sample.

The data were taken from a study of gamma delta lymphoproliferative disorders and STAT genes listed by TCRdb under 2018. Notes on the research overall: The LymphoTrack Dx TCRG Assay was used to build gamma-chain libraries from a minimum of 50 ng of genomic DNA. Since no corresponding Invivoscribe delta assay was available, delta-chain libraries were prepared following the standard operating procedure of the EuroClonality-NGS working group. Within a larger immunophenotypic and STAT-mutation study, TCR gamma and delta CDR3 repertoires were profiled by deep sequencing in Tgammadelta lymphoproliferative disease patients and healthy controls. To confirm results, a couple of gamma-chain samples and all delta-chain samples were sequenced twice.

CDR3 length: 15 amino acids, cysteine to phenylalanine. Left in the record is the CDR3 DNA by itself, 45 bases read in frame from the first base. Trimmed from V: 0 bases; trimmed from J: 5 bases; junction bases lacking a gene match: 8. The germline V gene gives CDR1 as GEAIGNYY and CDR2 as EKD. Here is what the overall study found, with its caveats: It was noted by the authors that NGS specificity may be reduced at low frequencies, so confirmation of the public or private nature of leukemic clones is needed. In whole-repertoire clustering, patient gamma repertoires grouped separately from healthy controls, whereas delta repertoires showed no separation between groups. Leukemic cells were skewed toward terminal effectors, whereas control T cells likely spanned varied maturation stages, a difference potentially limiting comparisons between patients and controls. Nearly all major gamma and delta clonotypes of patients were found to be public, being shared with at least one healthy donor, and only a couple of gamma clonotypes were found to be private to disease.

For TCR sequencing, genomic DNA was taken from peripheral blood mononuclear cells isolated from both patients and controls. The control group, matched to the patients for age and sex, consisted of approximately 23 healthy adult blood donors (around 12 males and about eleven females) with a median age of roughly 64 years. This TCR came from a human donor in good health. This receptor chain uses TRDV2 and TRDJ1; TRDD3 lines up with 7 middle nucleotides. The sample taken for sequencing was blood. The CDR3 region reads CACDTLGEIADKLIF. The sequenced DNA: TGTGCCTGTGACACCTTGGGGGAGATTGCTGATAAACTCATCTTT.